The next 25 T cell receptor beta chains were all read from a single sample in a study of cytomegalovirus exposure and HLA in healthy donors. PCR was performed using 60 Vbeta and 13 Jbeta primers. Libraries were prepared by immunoSEQ multiplex PCR; TCRdb keeps only in-frame clonotypes and omits some of them. This table holds roughly 90,000 clones, approximately 88% found once. The sample comprised PBMCs. The receptors shown here come from a man aged 18 to 29 in good health and CMV-seronegative.

The chain carries TRBV4-1 and TRBJ1-6; TRBD1 agrees at 9 bases. The CDR3 is 15 amino acids. Germline V gene data show CDR1 as MGHRA and CDR2 as YSYEKL. Trimming cost V 3 bases and J 9 bases; bases outside gene matches: 6. CDR3 region: CASSHPTGGGSPLHF. The CDR3 nucleotides read TGCGCCAGCAGCCACCCCACAGGGGGCGGTTCACCCCTCCACTTT.

The chain couples TRBV20-1 to TRBJ1-5; the D gene is possibly TRBD1 (6 bases). CDR1 is DFQATT and CDR2 is SNEGSKA in the germline V gene (reference sequence). The CDR3 contains 11 residues. V shed 4 bases and J shed 9 bases, with 10 bases lying between them. The CDR3 is CSAIDRLPQHF. CDR3 coding DNA: TGCAGTGCTATAGACAGGCTGCCCCAGCATTTT.

CDR3 loop: CASSEGGQGAYTF. The CDR3 DNA reads as TGTGCCAGCAGTGAGGGAGGACAGGGGGCCTACACCTTC. The V and J genes are TRBV25-1 and TRBJ1-2; TRBD1 agrees at 11 bases. The CDR3 extends over 13 amino acids. Unmatched junction bases numbered 4, after V lost 3 bases and J lost 10 bases. From germline, CDR1 is MGHDK and CDR2 SYGVNS.

This clone was detected once. The chain uses TRBV30 and TRBJ2-7; 11 nucleotides line up with TRBD2. Germline CDR1 GTSNPN, CDR2 SVGIG (reference sequence). After removal of 1 base from V and 6 bases from J, the junction contained 5 bases not matched to a gene. There are 14 residues in the CDR3. CDR3 nucleotide sequence: TGTGCCTGGAGTGGACTAGCGGGACCGGGCGAGCAGTACTTC. Amino acids: CAWSGLAGPGEQYF.

This clone was found a few times. V gene TRBV29-1 combines with J gene TRBJ2-6, with 7 bases fitting TRBD2. Trimming cost V 4 bases and J 4 bases; bases outside gene matches: 10. Germline V gene sequence: CDR1 SQVTM, CDR2 ANQGSEA. This CDR3 comprises 16 residues. The CDR3 region is CSVGGTTQLGANVLTF. CDR3 nucleotide sequence: TGCAGCGTTGGGGGGACTACCCAGCTCGGGGCCAACGTCCTGACTTTC.

This clone has just one count. The chain is built from TRBV5-1 and TRBJ2-3, with D possibly matching TRBD2 (5 bases). V shed 0 bases and J shed 4 bases, with 9 bases lying between them. Germline V gene lookup returns CDR1 SGHRS and CDR2 YFSETQ. CDR3 length: 14 amino acids. The CDR3 nucleotides are TGCGCCAGCAGCTTGGGTAGTAGCGCAGATACGCAGTATTTT. This translates into CASSLGSSADTQYF.

The rearrangement links TRBV7-2 to TRBJ1-4, with 7 bases that match TRBD1. There are 14 residues in the CDR3. J was trimmed by 7 bases and V by 6 bases; bases with no gene match: 8. CDR1 is SGHTA, CDR2 FQGNSA, per germline. The CDR3 here is CASSRQGVGEKLFF. The CDR3 nucleotides are TGTGCCAGCAGTCGACAGGGTGTTGGTGAAAAACTGTTTTTT.

This clone was found a few times. This chain connects TRBV30 to TRBJ1-5; D is ambiguous. The V end lost 3 bases, the J end lost 3 bases, and 12 bases lay between the germline ends. Germline values: CDR1 GTSNPN, CDR2 SVGIG (reference sequence). The CDR3 is 14 residues long. The CDR3 DNA reads as TGTGCCTGGAGCACCCGCGGTAACAATCAGCCCCAGCATTTT. Protein sequence: CAWSTRGNNQPQHF.

The chain links TRBV6-1 to TRBJ1-5; 10 positions match TRBD1. CDR1 MNHNS and CDR2 SASEGT come from the germline V gene. J lost 5 bases, V lost 6 bases, and 4 bases had no gene match. The CDR3 loop spans 14 amino acids. CDR3 protein: CASSATGGDQPQHF. CDR3 DNA sequence: TGTGCCAGCAGCGCGACAGGGGGCGATCAGCCCCAGCATTTT.

The chain is built from TRBV19 and TRBJ2-7; 14 bases line up with TRBD2. The V and J ends lost 7 bases and 4 bases, in that order; junction bases with no gene match: 6. This CDR3 is 15 amino acids long. The germline CDR1 and CDR2 sequences are LNHDA and SQIVND (reference sequence). The CDR3 nucleotides read TGTGCCAGTAACTCGGGACTAGCGGGAGTATACGAGCAGTACTTC. It translates to CASNSGLAGVYEQYF.

The chain links TRBV30 to TRBJ2-1; D possibly corresponds to TRBD2 (6 bases). This CDR3 has 14 amino acids. Germline CDR1 and CDR2: GTSNPN and SVGIG (reference sequence). V gave up 0 bases and J gave up 10 bases, with 16 bases separating them. CDR3 nucleotide sequence: TGTGCCTGGAGTGTAGGGACTCCCCTCGGGGAGCAGTTCTTC. Translated, it gives CAWSVGTPLGEQFF. Drawing the rest from reference TRBV30 and TRBJ2-1, the complete variable domain is SQTIHQWPATLVQPVGSPLSLECTVEGTSNPNLYWYRQAAGRGLQLLFYSVGIGQISSEVPQNLSASRPQDRQFILSSKKLLLSDSGFYLCAWSVGTPLGEQFFGPGTRLTVL.

The gene calls are TRBV9 and TRBJ1-1, with 11 bases matching TRBD1. Losses at the gene ends were 3 bases for V and 7 bases for J; bases not matched to a gene: 8. Germline V gene sequence: CDR1 SGDLS, CDR2 YYNGEE. There are 15 residues in the CDR3. The CDR3 here is CASSGWTGGSLEAFF. Here the CDR3 DNA reads TGTGCCAGCAGCGGATGGACAGGGGGCTCGCTTGAAGCTTTCTTT.

V is TRBV5-1 and J is TRBJ2-3, with TRBD2 matching 9 bases. CDR3 length equals 14 residues. After removal of 4 bases from V and 6 bases from J, the junction contained 6 bases not matched to a gene. CDR1 and CDR2 from the germline V gene are SGHRS and YFSETQ. The CDR3 DNA reads as TGCGCCAGCAGCCCGGGACTAGCACGGGATACGCAGTATTTT. Its protein is CASSPGLARDTQYF. Drawing the rest from reference TRBV5-1 and TRBJ2-3, the complete variable domain is KAGVTQTPRYLIKTRGQQVTLSCSPISGHRSVSWYQQTPGQGLQFLFEYFSETQRNKGNFPGRFSGRQFSNSRSEMNVSTLELGDSALYLCASSPGLARDTQYFGPGTRLTVL.

V and J are TRBV6-5 and TRBJ1-1; TRBD1 matches at 8 bases. CDR3 length: 12 amino acids. The ends lost 3 bases at V and 8 bases at J; junction bases unmatched: 2. Germline loops: CDR1 MNHEY, CDR2 SVGAGI. Written as DNA, the CDR3 is TGTGCCAGCAGTTATGGGACAGGAGAAGCTTTCTTT. It codes for CASSYGTGEAFF.

The rearrangement links TRBV7-2 to TRBJ2-3, with D tentatively TRBD2 (5 bases). This CDR3 is 13 amino acids long. The germline gives CDR1 SGHTA, CDR2 FQGNSA. Trimming removed 1 base from V and 6 bases from J, with 8 bases in between. The CDR3 DNA reads as TGTGCCAGCAGCTTAGGAGGGTCTGATACGCAGTATTTT. Translated, it gives CASSLGGSDTQYF.

Comment on this clone: The junction shows a germline mismatch at one end, possibly a read error. The chain employs TRBV7-7 and TRBJ2-2; 8 bases line up with TRBD2. The CDR3 has 14 amino acids. Germline values: CDR1 SSHAT, CDR2 FNYEAQ (reference sequence). The CDR3 nucleotides read TGTGCTAGCAGCTTAATAGCGGGGCCCGGGGAGCTGTTTTTT. This translates into CASSLIAGPGELFF.

Here the CDR3 reads CASSASGTGSGTYEQYF. CDR3 DNA: TGTGCCAGCAGTGCCTCCGGGACAGGGTCTGGGACCTACGAGCAGTACTTC. This chain uses TRBV27 with TRBJ2-7; 9 bases are shared with TRBD1. The CDR3 is 17 amino acids. CDR1 is MNHEY and CDR2 is SMNVEV in the germline V gene (reference sequence). V shed 5 bases, J shed 2 bases, and the junction held 13 bases outside the gene matches.

About this clone itself: This sample also contains other DNA sequences that code for the same CDR3. This CDR3 is CASSLGDRGPISGNTIYF. CDR3 nucleotide sequence: TGCGCCAGCAGCTTGGGGGACAGGGGGCCTATCTCTGGAAACACCATATATTTT. The J gene is TRBJ1-3, the V gene TRBV5-1; 12 nucleotides agree with TRBD1. CDR3 length equals 18 residues. J gave up 0 bases and V 0 bases, and 4 bases lay outside the gene matches. From germline, CDR1 is SGHRS and CDR2 YFSETQ.

The chain recombines TRBV27 with TRBJ1-2; 9 bases are shared with TRBD1. The CDR3 loop spans 18 amino acids. Germline CDR1 and CDR2: MNHEY and SMNVEV (reference sequence). V was clipped by 4 bases and J by 6 bases; unmatched bases: 18. CDR3 loop: CASSSILLGQGMGNGYTF. The DNA for the CDR3 is TGTGCCAGCAGTTCGATACTCCTCGGACAGGGGATGGGGAATGGCTACACCTTC.

V is TRBV7-2 and J is TRBJ2-4; 7 nucleotides match TRBD2. CDR3 length equals 13 residues. CDR1 is SGHTA, CDR2 FQGNSA, per germline. The trim removed 1 base at V and 9 bases at J, leaving 3 bases unmatched. DNA of the CDR3: TGTGCCAGCAGCTTAGGCGGGAGCGGCATTCAGTACTTC. Translated, it gives CASSLGGSGIQYF.

This clone has a single count. The rearrangement joins TRBV28 to TRBJ1-6, with D possibly TRBD1 on 5 matching bases. The germline V gene encodes CDR1 MDHEN and CDR2 SYDVKM. Trimming took 8 bases from V and 10 from J, leaving 18 bases between them. The CDR3 extends over 14 amino acids. In nucleotides, the CDR3 is TGTGCCAGCGGTCGGACACGCGGTTTCTCACCCCTCCACTTT. Protein sequence: CASGRTRGFSPLHF.

V usage is TRBV5-1 and J usage is TRBJ1-6; 9 nucleotides line up with TRBD1. J lost 7 bases, V lost 1 base, and 0 bases had no gene match. CDR1 and CDR2 (germline): SGHRS, YFSETQ. The CDR3 length is 14 residues. The CDR3 coding sequence is TGCGCCAGCAGCTTGACAGGGGGCAATTCACCCCTCCACTTT. It translates to CASSLTGGNSPLHF.

The rearrangement uses TRBV19 and TRBJ2-7; 8 positions match TRBD1. The CDR3 length is 14 residues. V lost 4 bases and J lost 3; bases outside the gene matches: 5. CDR1 LNHDA and CDR2 SQIVND come from the germline V gene (reference sequence). In DNA form, the CDR3 reads TGTGCCAGTAGTAGCAGGACAGGGAACTACGAGCAGTACTTC. Translating it yields CASSSRTGNYEQYF.

Only one count was recorded for this clone. This rearrangement joins TRBV18 to TRBJ2-4; TRBD2 matches 9 bases. The V and J ends lost 3 bases and 4 bases, in that order; junction bases with no gene match: 10. Per the germline V gene, CDR1 is KGHSH and CDR2 is LQKENI. CDR3 length: 17 residues. The CDR3 DNA follows: TGTGCCAGCTCACCCCTTCCAAGCGGGGGGCGGAAAAACATTCAGTACTTC. Encoded protein: CASSPLPSGGRKNIQYF.

This clone has only a few counts. The genes are TRBV7-8 and TRBJ2-4; 10 positions match TRBD2. CDR1 is SGHVS and CDR2 is FQNEAQ in the germline V gene. The CDR3 consists of 19 residues. J gave up 0 bases and V 2 bases, and 10 bases lay outside the gene matches. The CDR3 DNA reads TGTGCCAGCAGCTTAAGGGCTAGCGGGAGTCGAATAGCCAAAAACATTCAGTACTTC. This sequence encodes CASSLRASGSRIAKNIQYF. Full variable domain (remainder filled in from reference TRBV7-8 and TRBJ2-4): GAGVSQSPRYKVAKRGQDVALRCDPISGHVSLFWYQQALGQGPEFLTYFQNEAQLDKSGLPSDRFFAERPEGSVSTLKIQRTQQEDSAVYLCASSLRASGSRIAKNIQYFGAGTRLSVL.